This T cell receptor beta chain emerged from a study of T cells in Graves' hyperthyroidism and ophthalmopathy. This clonotype was recorded a few times. V lost 6 bases, J lost 8 bases, and 10 bases stayed unmatched. The CDR3 extends over 14 amino acids. The germline V gene encodes CDR1 SGHDN and CDR2 FVKESK. RNA transcripts gave rise to amplified TCR beta CDR3 regions. HTBI primers were used for first-round RT-PCR of the TCR CDR3. TCRdb re-analysed the multiplex PCR reads in MiXCR, keeping a single row per CDR3 protein. The sample holds over 700,000 distinct CDR3 sequences, roughly a sixth seen once. The sequenced sample consisted of blood. The sequence came from a woman between 45 and 65 years old with Graves' hyperthyroidism that later progressed to Graves' ophthalmopathy. V gene TRBV14 combines with J gene TRBJ2-1; TRBD1 aligns across 7 bases. Here the CDR3 DNA reads TGTGCCAGCAGGAGAGACAGGGCATCGGATGAGCAGTTCTTC. Its protein product is CASRRDRASDEQFF.